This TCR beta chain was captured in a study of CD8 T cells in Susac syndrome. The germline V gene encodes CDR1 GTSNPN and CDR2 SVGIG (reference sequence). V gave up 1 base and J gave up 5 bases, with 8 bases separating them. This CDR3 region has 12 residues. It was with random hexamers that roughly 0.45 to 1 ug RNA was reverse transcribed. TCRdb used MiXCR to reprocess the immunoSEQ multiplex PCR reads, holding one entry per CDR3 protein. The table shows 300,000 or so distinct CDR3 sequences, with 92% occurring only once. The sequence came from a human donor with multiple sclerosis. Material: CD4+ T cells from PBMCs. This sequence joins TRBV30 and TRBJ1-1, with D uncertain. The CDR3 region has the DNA TGTGCCTGGAGTGCTGGAGGAACTGAAGCTTTCTTT. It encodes CAWSAGGTEAFF.